These 25 T cell receptor beta chains originate from one sample sequenced in a study of T-cell reconstitution after alpha-beta-depleted transplantation in children. Preparing the TCRbeta library involved the use of unique molecular identifiers. Using its own MiXCR run on the PCR reads, TCRdb lists one record per CDR3 protein. Here the sample spans approximately 240,000 distinct CDR3 sequences, around 8.9% being singletons. Sequencing was performed on PBMCs from the stem cell graft donor, taken from the stem cell graft. Receptors originate from a human donor who donated a stem cell graft to a child with SCID.

This clonotype occurred many times. The chain recombines TRBV5-1 with TRBJ2-5, with D possibly being TRBD1 (6 bases). CDR1 and CDR2 from the germline V gene are SGHRS and YFSETQ. Deletions cut 4 bases from V and 1 base from J, with 14 bases between. The CDR3 is made up of 15 amino acids. The CDR3: CASSAGRDTQETQYF. The CDR3 DNA reads TGCGCCAGCAGCGCTGGCCGGGACACCCAAGAGACCCAGTACTTC.

This clonotype has a count of ten or more. V usage is TRBV13 and J usage is TRBJ1-4; 7 bases map to TRBD1. V was clipped by 6 bases and J by 3 bases; unmatched bases: 7. CDR3 length: 15 residues. CDR1 and CDR2 (germline): PRHDT, FYEKMQ (reference sequence). DNA of the CDR3: TGTGCCAGCAGTTTGACCGGGACAGCTAATGAAAAACTGTTTTTT. Its translation: CASSLTGTANEKLFF.

This clonotype was seen at least ten times. The chain combines TRBV4-3 with TRBJ1-6; no reliable D call. Germline V gives CDR1 LGHNA, CDR2 YSLEER. Trimming left V 3 bases short and J 6 bases short, with 6 bases between. This CDR3 region has 13 residues. In nucleotides, the CDR3 is TGCGCCAGCAGCCAGGCCATTAATTCACCCCTCCACTTT. Translated: CASSQAINSPLHF.

As to this clonotype: The junction differs from germline at one of its ends, possibly a read error. CDR3 in amino acids: CTSCTRRVQRAGELFF. As DNA, the CDR3 is TGTACCAGCTGTACGCGTCGTGTTCAAAGGGCGGGGGAGCTGTTTTTT. V usage is TRBV3-1 and J usage is TRBJ2-2; D uncertain. Germline CDR1 and CDR2: LGHDT and YNNKEL (reference sequence). This CDR3 comprises 16 residues. The full variable domain, rest sourced from reference TRBV3-1 and TRBJ2-2, is DTAVSQTPKYLVTQMGNDKSIKCEQNLGHDTMYWYKQDSKKFLKIMFSYNNKELIINETVPNRFSPKSPDKAHLNLHINSLELGDSAVYFCTSCTRRVQRAGELFFGEGSRLTVL.

This clonotype was seen repeatedly, ten times or more. CDR3 protein: CASSLYRDSYEQYF. The CDR3 bases are TGCGCCAGCAGCTTGTACAGGGACTCCTACGAGCAGTACTTC. The chain couples TRBV5-1 to TRBJ2-7, with a possible D match to TRBD1 (6 bases). Per germline, CDR1 SGHRS and CDR2 YFSETQ. Trimming removed 1 base at V and 0 bases at J, with 8 bases between. This CDR3 has 14 residues.

Of note for this clonotype: A read error may explain this, as a much larger clone is one base away. This chain links TRBV7-9 with TRBJ1-1; D gene unclear. The CDR3 extends over 14 amino acids. The germline CDR1 and CDR2 sequences are SEHNR and FQNEAQ (reference sequence). V was clipped by 1 base and J by 10 bases, with 16 bases between them. The CDR3 protein is CASSLVAAGLGAFF. CDR3 DNA: TGTGCCAGCAGCTTAGTGGCCGCAGGCCTAGGAGCTTTCTTT.

This clonotype was found many times. The V gene is TRBV7-9, the J gene TRBJ2-4; no firm D call. The V gene's germline CDR1 is SEHNR and CDR2 FQNEAQ (reference sequence). With 0 bases removed from V and 0 bases from J, the gap between germline ends came to 9 bases. CDR3 size: 16 residues. The CDR3 is CASSLAWNSAKNIQYF. The CDR3 nucleotides are TGTGCCAGCAGCTTAGCCTGGAACTCAGCCAAAAACATTCAGTACTTC. The whole variable domain, filled in from reference TRBV7-9 and TRBJ2-4, reads DTGVSQNPRHKITKRGQNVTFRCDPISEHNRLYWYRQTLGQGPEFLTYFQNEAQLEKSRLLSDRFSAERPKGSFSTLEIQRTEQGDSAMYLCASSLAWNSAKNIQYFGAGTRLSVL.

This clonotype was picked up one time. The chain joins TRBV10-3 to TRBJ2-1; tentatively, D is TRBD1 (6 bases). The CDR3 runs 14 residues. Trimming removed 8 bases at V and 7 bases at J, with 18 bases between. Germline V gene data show CDR1 as ENHRY and CDR2 as SYGVKD. CDR3 in amino acids: CAIPPGTLYNEQFF. Here the CDR3 DNA reads TGTGCCATCCCCCCCGGGACACTGTATAATGAGCAGTTCTTC.

This clonotype was detected many times. V gene TRBV7-6 combines with J gene TRBJ1-2, with TRBD1 matching 7 bases. The CDR3 loop spans 13 amino acids. Germline CDR1 and CDR2: SGHVS and FNYEAQ. Trimming at V came to 4 bases and at J to 8 bases, leaving 7 bases not matched to a gene. This CDR3 is CASSSTGTEGYTF. The DNA of the CDR3 is TGTGCCAGCAGCTCTACCGGGACAGAGGGCTACACCTTC.

This clonotype was detected many times. CDR3 loop: CATSRSTGEAQPQHF. The DNA of the CDR3 is TGTGCCACCAGCAGGAGCACAGGGGAGGCCCAGCCCCAGCATTTT. V and J are TRBV15 and TRBJ1-5; 7 bases agree with TRBD1. The CDR3 is 15 amino acids. V shed 3 bases, J shed 7 bases, and the junction held 9 bases outside the gene matches. The germline gives CDR1 LNHNV, CDR2 YYDKDF (reference sequence). Full variable domain (rest looked up from reference TRBV15 and TRBJ1-5): DAMVIQNPRYQVTQFGKPVTLSCSQTLNHNVMYWYQQKSSQAPKLLFHYYDKDFNNEADTPDNFQSRRPNTSFCFLDIRSPGLGDTAMYLCATSRSTGEAQPQHFGDGTRLSIL.

The CDR3 region has the DNA TGTGCCAGTAGTATTCTAGCGGGGGGCCAGCAGTACTTC. This codes for CASSILAGGQQYF. The V and J genes are TRBV19 and TRBJ2-7; 11 positions agree with TRBD2. This CDR3 comprises 13 residues. CDR1 is LNHDA and CDR2 is SQIVND in the germline V gene (reference sequence). Trimming at V came to 3 bases and at J to 8 bases, leaving 3 bases not matched to a gene. Full variable domain (rest looked up from reference TRBV19 and TRBJ2-7): DGGITQSPKYLFRKEGQNVTLSCEQNLNHDAMYWYRQDPGQGLRLIYYSQIVNDFQKGDIAEGYSVSREKKESFPLTVTSAQKNPTAFYLCASSILAGGQQYFGPGTRLTVT.

This clonotype has ten or more counts. This sequence joins TRBV12-3 or TRBV12-4 and TRBJ1-3; 7 bases agree with TRBD1. The CDR3 spans 11 residues. The V and J ends lost 7 bases and 14 bases, in that order; junction bases with no gene match: 8. CDR3 protein: CASTQHDRVYF. DNA of the CDR3: TGTGCCAGCACCCAACACGACAGGGTATATTTT.

Many counts were recorded for this clonotype. This chain links TRBV5-6 with TRBJ1-2; perhaps TRBD1 as D (5 bases). CDR1 is SGHDT, CDR2 YYEEEE, per germline. Trimming removed 3 bases at V and 8 bases at J, with 17 bases between. The CDR3 extends over 14 amino acids. Here the CDR3 reads CASSWLTGVQGYTF. In DNA, the CDR3 is TGTGCCAGCAGCTGGTTGACGGGGGTACAGGGCTACACCTTC.

This clonotype was detected ten times or more. The rearrangement links TRBV7-7 to TRBJ1-5; D is uncertain. V shed 5 bases and J shed 3 bases, with 20 bases lying between them. Germline CDR1 and CDR2: SSHAT and FNYEAQ (reference sequence). The CDR3 totals 17 residues. CDR3 protein: CASSPCLQTWNNQPQHF. The CDR3 bases are TGTGCCAGCAGCCCATGTTTACAGACATGGAACAATCAGCCCCAGCATTTT.

This clonotype has more than one count but fewer than ten. This chain connects TRBV7-2 to TRBJ2-3, with 7 nucleotides matching TRBD1. This CDR3 has 16 amino acids. Germline V gene sequence: CDR1 SGHTA, CDR2 FQGNSA. The ends lost 6 bases at V and 2 bases at J; junction bases unmatched: 11. The CDR3 reads CASRDRGTVDTDTQYF. The CDR3 nucleotides are TGTGCCAGCAGGGATCGAGGGACAGTCGACACAGATACGCAGTATTTT. The whole variable domain, remainder taken from reference TRBV7-2 and TRBJ2-3, is GAGVSQSPSNKVTEKGKDVELRCDPISGHTALYWYRQSLGQGLEFLIYFQGNSAPDKSGLPSDRFSAERTGGSVSTLTIQRTQQEDSAVYLCASRDRGTVDTDTQYFGPGTRLTVL.

This clonotype occurred many times. The V gene is TRBV20-1, the J gene TRBJ2-3, with 7 nucleotides matching TRBD1. Germline values: CDR1 DFQATT, CDR2 SNEGSKA (reference sequence). This CDR3 contains 11 residues. Trimming took 6 bases from V and 6 from J; bases not matched to a gene: 3. Written as DNA, the CDR3 is TGCAGTGCACACAGGGGCGATACGCAGTATTTT. As protein: CSAHRGDTQYF.

The chain joins TRBV20-1 to TRBJ2-7, with a possible D match to TRBD1 (5 bases). The CDR3 sequence is 13 residues long. The germline CDR1 and CDR2 sequences are DFQATT and SNEGSKA (reference sequence). CDR3: CSATLPPGLEQYF. The CDR3 DNA sequence: TGCAGCGCGACGTTACCCCCAGGGCTCGAGCAGTACTTC.

This clonotype was recorded at least ten times. This rearrangement joins TRBV3-1 to TRBJ2-2; maybe TRBD1 (5 bases). Germline V gene sequence: CDR1 LGHDT, CDR2 YNNKEL (reference sequence). The length of the CDR3 is 15 residues. The germline V and J ends were trimmed by 4 bases and 1 base, with 10 bases remaining between them. The CDR3: CASSPRAGNTGELFF. The DNA for the CDR3 is TGTGCCAGCAGCCCCAGGGCCGGGAACACCGGGGAGCTGTTTTTT.

This clonotype was counted many times. V is TRBV9 and J is TRBJ2-1, with a tentative D call TRBD2 (7 bases). The CDR3 has 15 residues. The V and J ends lost 5 bases and 6 bases respectively, with 18 bases between them. Germline V gives CDR1 SGDLS, CDR2 YYNGEE. In DNA form, the CDR3 reads TGTGCCAGCAGTCTGGGGGGGCGCGGTAGCAATGAGCAGTTCTTC. Translating gives CASSLGGRGSNEQFF.

This clonotype appeared many times. The V gene is TRBV6-1, the J gene TRBJ1-5; D not certain. Germline loops: CDR1 MNHNS, CDR2 SASEGT. Deletions cut 1 base from V and 2 bases from J, with 9 bases between. This CDR3 spans 15 amino acids. This CDR3 is CASSEGEEGNQPQHF. CDR3 in DNA: TGTGCCAGCAGTGAAGGGGAGGAAGGCAATCAGCCCCAGCATTTT.

This clonotype was recorded many times. V and J are TRBV9 and TRBJ2-1, with TRBD2 identical over 9 bases. Germline trimming cut 3 bases from V and 8 bases from J; bases unmatched to any gene: 3. Germline assignment: CDR1 SGDLS and CDR2 YYNGEE. The CDR3 runs 13 residues. The CDR3 DNA is TGTGCCAGCAGCGAGGGACTAGCCTATGAGCAGTTCTTC. Its protein product is CASSEGLAYEQFF.

This clonotype was recorded only once. The chain carries TRBV3-1 and TRBJ2-3; TRBD2 matches 9 bases. The CDR3 contains 16 residues. V was clipped by 1 base and J by 3 bases; unmatched bases: 5. Germline V gene sequence: CDR1 LGHDT, CDR2 YNNKEL (reference sequence). The CDR3 region is CASSQVSGGVTDTQYF. DNA of the CDR3: TGTGCCAGCAGCCAAGTTAGCGGGGGTGTGACAGATACGCAGTATTTT.

The gene calls are TRBV2 and TRBJ2-7; D is unresolved. This CDR3 is built from 15 residues. Trimming removed 6 bases at V and 2 bases at J, with 17 bases between. Germline loops: CDR1 SNHLY, CDR2 FYNNEI. The CDR3 DNA follows: TGTGCCAGCAGCCTCGGGTGGCCCGCAACCTACGAGCAGTACTTC. It is translated as CASSLGWPATYEQYF.

This clonotype was found many times. V usage is TRBV6-4 and J usage is TRBJ2-1, with no clear D. This CDR3 is built from 16 residues. In germline, CDR1 is MRHNA, CDR2 SNTAGT. V was cut by 5 bases and J by 0 bases, with 14 bases left in between. The CDR3 coding sequence is TGTGCCAGCAGTTCCCGCGCGGCTCGCTCCTACAATGAGCAGTTCTTC. This encodes CASSSRAARSYNEQFF.

This clonotype was seen many times. The V call is TRBV20-1, the J call TRBJ2-3; TRBD2 matches 9 bases. The CDR3 is 18 amino acids. The V gene end was trimmed by 0 bases and the J gene end by 1 base; junction bases not matched to a gene: 11. Germline CDR1 DFQATT, CDR2 SNEGSKA (reference sequence). CDR3 region: CSAREMVRASGGTDTQYF. The CDR3 DNA reads TGCAGTGCTAGAGAGATGGTCCGCGCTAGCGGGGGCACAGATACGCAGTATTTT.